Reported below is one T cell receptor (beta chain). This sample stems from a study of cytomegalovirus exposure and HLA in healthy donors. This PCR relied on a set of 60 Vbeta primers and 13 Jbeta primers. TCRdb keeps only in-frame clones here, not all; method: immunoSEQ multiplex PCR. The table records about 150,000 clones, roughly four fifths of them present only once. Trimming removed 10 bases at V and 5 bases at J, with 17 bases between. Germline V gene sequence: CDR1 SGHAT, CDR2 FQNNGV. This CDR3 has 14 amino acids. This sequence originates from a man aged 18 to 30 in good health and CMV-seronegative. The chain combines TRBV11-2 with TRBJ1-4; a possible D gene is TRBD1 (6 bases). The sequenced sample was PBMCs. The CDR3 loop is CATHRAGTNEKLFF. DNA for the CDR3: TGTGCCACCCACCGAGCAGGGACAAATGAAAAACTGTTTTTT.